This T cell receptor beta chain was recorded in a study of radiation and T cells in renal cell carcinoma. Study results and caveats: Pretreatment tumor biopsies were lacking, so baseline clonotypes are unknown. In blood, top tumor clones expanded by 2 weeks, shrinking by 4.

Assay used: immunoSEQ multiplex PCR; TCRdb lists only in-frame clones, some missing. The sample yields around 170,000 clones, about 85% seen once. Stated time point: blood 4 weeks post-SBRT, at nephrectomy. Documented treatment: 15 Gy SBRT to primary tumor, nephrectomy 4 weeks later. Nephrectomy followed 15 Gy stereotactic body radiation by 4 weeks. The tumor was a clear cell renal cell carcinoma. V trimming: 3 bases; J trimming: 5 bases; junction bases outside the gene matches: 9. Germline V gives CDR1 LNHDA, CDR2 SQIVND (reference sequence). The CDR3 totals 15 residues. This clone was seen once. What it recognizes is unknown.

The source of this sequence is a woman in her forties or fifties with renal cell carcinoma. The chain joins TRBV19 to TRBJ2-7, with 8 bases fitting TRBD1. The sample in question was blood, obtained from a patient whose treatment included radiotherapy and nephrectomy. The CDR3 reads CASSIWLQGGHEQYF. Here the CDR3 DNA reads TGTGCCAGTAGTATCTGGTTACAGGGGGGACACGAGCAGTACTTC.